These T cell receptor beta chains were read from a single sample in a study of human T cells and chemical hapten exposure. Via MiXCR, TCRdb re-called the RACE reads, giving one row per CDR3 protein. The sample holds around 300,000 distinct CDR3 sequences, roughly 6% seen once. This specimen consisted of whole blood, obtained in connection with sensitization to the hapten diphenylcyclopropenone (DPC). The receptors here all came from a woman under 30 with alopecia areata. Some clones in this sample may be carry-over from other donors' samples. Both conserved end residues are part of each CDR3. The D gene is left open where the match is weak. Only part of the rows carry a size: once, few, many, or a class if the clone is expanded.

>NA|TRBV3-1|TRBJ2-7|few
TGTGCCAGCAGCCATCGGAGGCGGCAGTACTTC
CASSHRRRQYF
>TRBD1|TRBV5-1|TRBJ2-7|few
TGCGCCAGCAGCTCGATGACAGGGCACGACGAGCAGTACTTC
CASSSMTGHDEQYF
>NA|TRBV12-3/TRBV12-4|TRBJ1-1|few
TGTGCCAGCAGTTCTCGGGACTTCAACACTGAAGCTTTCTTT
CASSSRDFNTEAFF
>NA|TRBV27|TRBJ1-1|NA
TGTGCCAGCAGTTTATTGGCGGGGGCGGGCACTGAAGCTTTCTTT
CASSLLAGAGTEAFF
>TRBD1|TRBV29-1|TRBJ1-1|NA
TGCAGCGTACAGGGGGTCGGCACTGAAGCTTTCTTT
CSVQGVGTEAFF
>NA|TRBV7-9|TRBJ2-7|NA
TGTGCCAGCAGCCCGGTCGGGGGTCAAGACGAGCAGTACTTC
CASSPVGGQDEQYF
>TRBD1|TRBV20-1|TRBJ1-5|few
TGCAGTGCTAGACTAATGGGACAGCAATACAATCAGCCCCAGCATTTT
CSARLMGQQYNQPQHF
>NA|TRBV28|TRBJ1-3|few
TGTGCCAGCAGTTTCCACCGAAGCTCTGGAAACACCATATATTTT
CASSFHRSSGNTIYF
>NA|TRBV7-6|TRBJ2-3|many
TGTGCCAGCAGCTTATACGAAGCTAGTGGGACAGATACGCAGTATTTT
CASSLYEASGTDTQYF
>TRBD1|TRBV20-1|TRBJ1-5|many
TGCAGTGCAAGACAGGGACTAAGCAATCAGCCCCAGCATTTT
CSARQGLSNQPQHF
>NA|TRBV9|TRBJ1-3|NA
TGTGCCAGCAGCGTAACCCGCGGAGTCTCTGGAAACACCATATATTTT
CASSVTRGVSGNTIYF
>NA|TRBV28|TRBJ2-3|many
TGTGCCAGCAACCCGCTCTCCCCGGGGGCGCTTAGCACAGATACGCAGTATTTT
CASNPLSPGALSTDTQYF
>TRBD1|TRBV18|TRBJ1-5|few
TGTGCCAGCTCAGGTTTGGGACAGGGGAGTTCGGATCAGCCCCAGCATTTT
CASSGLGQGSSDQPQHF
>NA|TRBV25-1|TRBJ1-2|NA
TGTGCCAGCAGACGTACGGGGGGGTATGGCTACACCTTC
CASRRTGGYGYTF
>NA|TRBV3-1|TRBJ1-5|few
TGTGCCAGCAGCCCCCGGTACTCTAGCAATCAGCCCCAGCATTTT
CASSPRYSSNQPQHF
>NA|TRBV7-9|TRBJ2-5|few
TGTGCCAGCAAGGAAGCGGCCCGAGAGACCCAGTACTTC
CASKEAARETQYF
>NA|TRBV20-1|TRBJ2-3|many
TGCAGTGCTCGACGGGGCAGGGAGGATACGCAGTATTTT
CSARRGREDTQYF
>NA|TRBV21-1|TRBJ1-1|NA
TGTGCCAGCAGCAAAGTGTCTTGTCGGGGGAACACTGAAGCTTTCTTT
CASSKVSCRGNTEAFF
>NA|TRBV20-1|TRBJ2-3|NA
TGCAGTGCTAGACTGGGGGTGGGCACAGATACGCAGTATTTT
CSARLGVGTDTQYF
>TRBD1|TRBV28|TRBJ1-2|many
TGTGCCAGCAGTTTACCAGTCGCCCAGGGGGTCCATGGCTACACCTTC
CASSLPVAQGVHGYTF
>NA|TRBV28|TRBJ2-7|many
TGTGCCAGCAGTCTTGTAGGCAGGAGCTCCTACGAGCAGTACTTC
CASSLVGRSSYEQYF
>NA|TRBV20-1|TRBJ1-2|many
TGCAGTGCTAGAGATTTGGCGGTCGGGGGCTACACCTTC
CSARDLAVGGYTF
>NA|TRBV20-1|TRBJ2-7|many
TGCAGTGCTGGACAGCACGAGCAGTACTTC
CSAGQHEQYF
>NA|TRBV28|TRBJ2-7|NA
TGTGCCAGCGATGGGCTTGGGGCCGCCACCTACGAGCAGTACTTC
CASDGLGAATYEQYF
>NA|TRBV28|TRBJ2-7|many
TGTGCCAGCAGTTCCCCTCAGGTATTCTACGAGCAGTACTTC
CASSSPQVFYEQYF
>NA|TRBV18|TRBJ1-2|few
TGTGCCAGCTCCCCGGGAGCCAGGGGCTATGGCTACACCTTC
CASSPGARGYGYTF
>NA|TRBV27|TRBJ2-3|many
TGTGCCAGCAGCAACAGTCCTGGCACAGATACGCAGTATTTT
CASSNSPGTDTQYF
>TRBD2|TRBV4-2|TRBJ2-1|few
TGTGCCAGCAGCTCCCGTAGCGGGGGACGGAATGAGCAGTTCTTC
CASSSRSGGRNEQFF
>NA|TRBV12-3/TRBV12-4|TRBJ2-1|few
TGTGCCAGCAGCGGGACGACATACAATGAGCAGTTCTTC
CASSGTTYNEQFF
>TRBD1|TRBV18|TRBJ1-6|many
TGTGCCAGCTCACCACTGGGACAGGGATTGTCACCCCTCCACTTT
CASSPLGQGLSPLHF